This T cell receptor beta chain was recovered during a study of T-cell reconstitution after alpha-beta-depleted transplantation in children. Findings and limits, study-wide: Surviving recipient T cells and thymic progenitors produced the high day-60 TCRbeta diversity seen in some patients. Expanded graft clones numbering several hundred reportedly gave rise to alpha-beta T cells about two months after transplant. T-cell counts and diversity at one year post-transplant came mainly from newly produced T cells.

V lost 5 bases and J lost 6, with 5 bases in between. This CDR3 contains 12 residues. CDR1 and CDR2 (germline): MNHEY, SMNVEV (reference sequence). There are many counts of this clonotype. Its antigen is not known. Preparation of the TCRbeta library involved a method that used unique molecular identifiers. MiXCR was run by TCRdb on the PCR reads, yielding one entry per CDR3 protein. This table has approximately 520,000 distinct CDR3 sequences, around 10% appearing once. The chain joins TRBV27 to TRBJ1-6; the D is unclear. This receptor was identified in a female patient aged 2 to 10 who had a stem cell transplant for aplastic anemia, so the T cells may come from the graft donor. The starting material was PBMCs, mostly from graft donor cells, obtained 180 days after TCRalphabeta/CD19-depleted stem cell transplant. The CDR3 protein is CASSPRNSPLHF. The CDR3 bases are TGTGCCAGCAGTCCACGTAATTCACCCCTCCACTTT.